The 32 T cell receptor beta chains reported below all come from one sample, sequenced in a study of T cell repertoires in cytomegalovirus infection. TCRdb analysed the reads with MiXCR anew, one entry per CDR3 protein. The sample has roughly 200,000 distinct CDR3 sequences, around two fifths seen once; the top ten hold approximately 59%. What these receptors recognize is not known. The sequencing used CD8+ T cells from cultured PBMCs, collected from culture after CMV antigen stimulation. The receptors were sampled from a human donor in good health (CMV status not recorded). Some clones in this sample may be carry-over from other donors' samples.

For the CDR3, the DNA is TGTGCCAGCAGCATTAGGGGGGGAAGCTCCTACAATGAGCAGTTCTTC. Protein sequence: CASSIRGGSSYNEQFF. The chain combines TRBV2 with TRBJ2-1; maybe TRBD2 (7 bases). CDR1 and CDR2 from the germline V gene are SNHLY and FYNNEI. This CDR3 comprises 16 residues. Trimming removed 6 bases from V and 0 bases from J, with 15 bases in between.

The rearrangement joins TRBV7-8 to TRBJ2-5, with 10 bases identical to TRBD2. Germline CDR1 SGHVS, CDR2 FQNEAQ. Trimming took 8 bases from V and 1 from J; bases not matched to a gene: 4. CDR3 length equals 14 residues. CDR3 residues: CASLASGSQETQYF. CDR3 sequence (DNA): TGTGCCAGCCTTGCTAGCGGGAGCCAAGAGACCCAGTACTTC.

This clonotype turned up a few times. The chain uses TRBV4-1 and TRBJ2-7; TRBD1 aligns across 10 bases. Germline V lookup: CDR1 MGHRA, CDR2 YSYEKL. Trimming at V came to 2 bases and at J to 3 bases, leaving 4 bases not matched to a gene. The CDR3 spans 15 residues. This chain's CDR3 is CASSQRQGANYEQYF. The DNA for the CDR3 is TGCGCCAGCAGCCAACGACAGGGGGCTAACTACGAGCAGTACTTC.

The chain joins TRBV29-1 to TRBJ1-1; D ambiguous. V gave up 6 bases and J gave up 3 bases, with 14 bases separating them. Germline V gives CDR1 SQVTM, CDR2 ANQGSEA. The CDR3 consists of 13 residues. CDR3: CSVVRARDTEAFF. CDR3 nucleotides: TGCAGCGTCGTAAGGGCCCGCGACACTGAAGCTTTCTTT.

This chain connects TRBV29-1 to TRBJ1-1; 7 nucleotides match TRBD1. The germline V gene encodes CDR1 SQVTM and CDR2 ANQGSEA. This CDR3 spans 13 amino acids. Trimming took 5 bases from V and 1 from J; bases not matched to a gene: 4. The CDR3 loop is CSVWAGGNTEAFF. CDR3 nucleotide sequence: TGCAGCGTTTGGGCAGGGGGGAACACTGAAGCTTTCTTT.

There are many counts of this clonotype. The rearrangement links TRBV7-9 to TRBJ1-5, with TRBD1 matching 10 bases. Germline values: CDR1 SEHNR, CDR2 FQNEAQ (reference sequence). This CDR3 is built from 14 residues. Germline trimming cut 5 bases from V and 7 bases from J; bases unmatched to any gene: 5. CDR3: CASSPGQGIQPQHF. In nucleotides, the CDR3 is TGTGCCAGCAGCCCGGGACAGGGGATACAGCCCCAGCATTTT.

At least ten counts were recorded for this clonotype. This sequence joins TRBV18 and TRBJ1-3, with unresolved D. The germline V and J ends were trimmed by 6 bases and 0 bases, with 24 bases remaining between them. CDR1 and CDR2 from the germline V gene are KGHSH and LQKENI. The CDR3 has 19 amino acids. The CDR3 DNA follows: TGTGCCAGCTCGCGAGGGCCGGGCCAAAAGAAGAGCTCTGGAAACACCATATATTTT. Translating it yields CASSRGPGQKKSSGNTIYF.

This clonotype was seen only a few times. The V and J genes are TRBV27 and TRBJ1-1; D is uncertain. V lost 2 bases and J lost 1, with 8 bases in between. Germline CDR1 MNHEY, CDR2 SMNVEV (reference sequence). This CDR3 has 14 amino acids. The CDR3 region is CASSLEHTNTEAFF. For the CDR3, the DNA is TGTGCCAGCAGTTTAGAACACACGAACACTGAAGCTTTCTTT.

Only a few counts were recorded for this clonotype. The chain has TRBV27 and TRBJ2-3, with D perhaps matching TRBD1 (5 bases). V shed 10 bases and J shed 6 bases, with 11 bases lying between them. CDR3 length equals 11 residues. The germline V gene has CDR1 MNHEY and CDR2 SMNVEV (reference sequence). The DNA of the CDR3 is TGTGCCACTCAGGGTTACGATACGCAGTATTTT. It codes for CATQGYDTQYF.

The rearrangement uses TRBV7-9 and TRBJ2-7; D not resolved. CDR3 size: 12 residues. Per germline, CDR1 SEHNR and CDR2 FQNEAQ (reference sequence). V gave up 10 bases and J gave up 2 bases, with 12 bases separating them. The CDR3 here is CAIEFAAYEQYF. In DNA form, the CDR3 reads TGTGCCATAGAATTCGCCGCCTACGAGCAGTACTTC. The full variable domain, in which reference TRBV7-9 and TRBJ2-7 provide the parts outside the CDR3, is DTGVSQNPRHKITKRGQNVTFRCDPISEHNRLYWYRQTLGQGPEFLTYFQNEAQLEKSRLLSDRFSAERPKGSFSTLEIQRTEQGDSAMYLCAIEFAAYEQYFGPGTRLTVT.

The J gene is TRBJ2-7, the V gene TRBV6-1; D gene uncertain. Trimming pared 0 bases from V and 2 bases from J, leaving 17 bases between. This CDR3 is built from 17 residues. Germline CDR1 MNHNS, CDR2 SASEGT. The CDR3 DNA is TGTGCCAGCAGTGAAGCCCCCCTTAGGAAGGAACCCTACGAGCAGTACTTC. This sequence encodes CASSEAPLRKEPYEQYF.

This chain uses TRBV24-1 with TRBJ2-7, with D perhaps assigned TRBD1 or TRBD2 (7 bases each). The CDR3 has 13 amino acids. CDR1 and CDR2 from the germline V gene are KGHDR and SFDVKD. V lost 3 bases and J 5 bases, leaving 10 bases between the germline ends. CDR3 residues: CATSDPGGDEQYF. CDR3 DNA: TGTGCCACCAGTGATCCAGGGGGGGACGAGCAGTACTTC.

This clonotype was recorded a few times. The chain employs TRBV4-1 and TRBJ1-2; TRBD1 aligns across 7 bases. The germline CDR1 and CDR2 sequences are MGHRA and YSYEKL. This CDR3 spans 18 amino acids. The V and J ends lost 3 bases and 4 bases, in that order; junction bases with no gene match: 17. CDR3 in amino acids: CASSQSGTALFELYGYTF. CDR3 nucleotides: TGCGCCAGCAGCCAGTCCGGGACAGCTCTTTTCGAGCTCTATGGCTACACCTTC.

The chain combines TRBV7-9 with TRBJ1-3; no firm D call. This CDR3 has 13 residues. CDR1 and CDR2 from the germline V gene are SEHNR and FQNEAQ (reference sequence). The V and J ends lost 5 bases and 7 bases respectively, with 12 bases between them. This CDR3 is CASSNRSENTIYF. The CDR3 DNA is TGTGCCAGCAGCAACCGGTCCGAGAACACCATATATTTT.

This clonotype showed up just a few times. The CDR3 region is CASSLRQSYEQYF. In nucleotides, the CDR3 is TGTGCCAGCAGCTTACGGCAGTCCTACGAGCAGTACTTC. The chain has TRBV11-2 and TRBJ2-7, with D unclear. Trimming removed 2 bases from V and 1 base from J, with 6 bases in between. CDR1 is SGHAT and CDR2 is FQNNGV in the germline V gene. CDR3 length: 13 residues.

The CDR3: CASSPGDYSYEQYF. Written as DNA, the CDR3 is TGTGCCAGCAGCCCCGGGGACTACTCCTACGAGCAGTACTTC. The chain has TRBV11-2 and TRBJ2-7, with 7 nucleotides matching TRBD2. V was pared by 5 bases and J by 0 bases, with 4 bases of the junction left unmatched. This CDR3 has 14 residues. CDR1 and CDR2 (germline): SGHAT, FQNNGV. The whole variable domain, filled in from reference TRBV11-2 and TRBJ2-7, reads EAGVAQSPRYKIIEKRQSVAFWCNPISGHATLYWYQQILGQGPKLLIQFQNNGVVDDSQLPKDRFSAERLKGVDSTLKIQPAKLEDSAVYLCASSPGDYSYEQYFGPGTRLTVT.

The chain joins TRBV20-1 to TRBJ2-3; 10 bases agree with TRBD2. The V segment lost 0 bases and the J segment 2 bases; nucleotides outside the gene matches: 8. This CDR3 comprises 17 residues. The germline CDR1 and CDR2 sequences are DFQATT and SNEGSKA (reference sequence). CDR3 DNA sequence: TGCAGTGCTAGAGACCTACTAGCGGGGAGAAACACAGATACGCAGTATTTT. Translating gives CSARDLLAGRNTDTQYF.

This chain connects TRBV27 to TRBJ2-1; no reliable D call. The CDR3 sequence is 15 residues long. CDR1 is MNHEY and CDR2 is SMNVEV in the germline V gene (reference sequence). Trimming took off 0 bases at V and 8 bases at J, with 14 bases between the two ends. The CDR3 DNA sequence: TGTGCCAGCAGTTTATCGTCGTACTCAATCGATGAGCAGTTCTTC. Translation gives CASSLSSYSIDEQFF.

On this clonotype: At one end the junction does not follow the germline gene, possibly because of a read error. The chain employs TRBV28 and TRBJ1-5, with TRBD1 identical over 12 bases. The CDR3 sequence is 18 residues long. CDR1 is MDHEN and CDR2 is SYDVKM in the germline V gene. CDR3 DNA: TGTGCCAGCAGAGCCTTGGGGGGGACAGGGGGCGGCAATCAGCCCCAGCGTTTT. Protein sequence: CASRALGGTGGGNQPQRF.

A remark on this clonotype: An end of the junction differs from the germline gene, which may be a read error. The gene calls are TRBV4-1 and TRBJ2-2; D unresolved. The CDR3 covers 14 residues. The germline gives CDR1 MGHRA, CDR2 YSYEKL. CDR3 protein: CASSPSPPGPEMFF. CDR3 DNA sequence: TGCGCCAGCAGCCCCTCCCCCCCCGGACCGGAGATGTTTTTT.

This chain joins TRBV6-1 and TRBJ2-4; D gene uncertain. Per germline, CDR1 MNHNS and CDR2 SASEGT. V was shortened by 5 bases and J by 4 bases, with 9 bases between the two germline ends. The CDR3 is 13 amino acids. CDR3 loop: CASSKLSKNIQYF. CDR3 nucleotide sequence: TGTGCCAGCAGTAAGCTTTCTAAAAACATTCAGTACTTC.

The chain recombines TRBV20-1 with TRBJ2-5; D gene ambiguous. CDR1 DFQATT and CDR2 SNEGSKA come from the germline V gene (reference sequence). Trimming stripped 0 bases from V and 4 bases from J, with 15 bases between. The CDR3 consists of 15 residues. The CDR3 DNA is TGCAGTGCTAGAGATCATGGCGGACGAGGAGAGACCCAGTACTTC. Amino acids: CSARDHGGRGETQYF.

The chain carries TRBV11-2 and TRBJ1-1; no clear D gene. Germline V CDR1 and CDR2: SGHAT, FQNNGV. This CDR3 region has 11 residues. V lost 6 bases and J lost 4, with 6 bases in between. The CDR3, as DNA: TGTGCCAGCAGACTGGGCACTGAAGCTTTCTTT. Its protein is CASRLGTEAFF.

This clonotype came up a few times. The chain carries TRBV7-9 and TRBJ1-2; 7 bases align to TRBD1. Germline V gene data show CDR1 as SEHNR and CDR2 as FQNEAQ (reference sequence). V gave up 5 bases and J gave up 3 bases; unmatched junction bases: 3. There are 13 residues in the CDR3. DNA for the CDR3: TGTGCCAGCAGCAACCAGGGGGACTATGGCTACACCTTC. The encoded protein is CASSNQGDYGYTF.

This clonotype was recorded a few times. This CDR3 reads CASTSGLLNTEAFF. The CDR3 DNA sequence: TGTGCCAGCACTTCCGGACTCCTGAACACTGAAGCTTTCTTT. The V call is TRBV27, the J call TRBJ1-1; D unresolved. CDR3 length: 14 residues. Germline lookup yields CDR1 MNHEY and CDR2 SMNVEV (reference sequence). The ends were cut back, 7 bases at V and 0 bases at J, with 12 bases in the middle.

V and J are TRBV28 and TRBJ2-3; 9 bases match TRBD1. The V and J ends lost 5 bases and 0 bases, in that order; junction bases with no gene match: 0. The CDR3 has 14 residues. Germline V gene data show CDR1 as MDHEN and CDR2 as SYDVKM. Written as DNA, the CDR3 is TGTGCCAGCAGTGACAGGGGGAGCACAGATACGCAGTATTTT. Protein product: CASSDRGSTDTQYF.

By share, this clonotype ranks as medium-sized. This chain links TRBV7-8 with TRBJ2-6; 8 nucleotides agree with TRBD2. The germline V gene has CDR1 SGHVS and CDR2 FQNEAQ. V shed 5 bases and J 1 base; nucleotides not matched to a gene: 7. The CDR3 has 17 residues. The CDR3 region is CASSPTSGLSGANVLTF. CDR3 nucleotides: TGTGCCAGCAGCCCAACTAGCGGCTTATCTGGGGCCAACGTCCTGACTTTC. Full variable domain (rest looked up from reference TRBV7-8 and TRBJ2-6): GAGVSQSPRYKVAKRGQDVALRCDPISGHVSLFWYQQALGQGPEFLTYFQNEAQLDKSGLPSDRFFAERPEGSVSTLKIQRTQQEDSAVYLCASSPTSGLSGANVLTFGAGSRLTVL.

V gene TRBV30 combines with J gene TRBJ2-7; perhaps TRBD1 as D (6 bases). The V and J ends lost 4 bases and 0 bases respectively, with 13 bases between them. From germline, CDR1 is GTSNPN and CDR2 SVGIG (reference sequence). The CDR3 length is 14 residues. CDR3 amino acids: CAWTERGFSYEQYF. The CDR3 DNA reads TGTGCCTGGACCGAGAGGGGGTTCTCCTACGAGCAGTACTTC.

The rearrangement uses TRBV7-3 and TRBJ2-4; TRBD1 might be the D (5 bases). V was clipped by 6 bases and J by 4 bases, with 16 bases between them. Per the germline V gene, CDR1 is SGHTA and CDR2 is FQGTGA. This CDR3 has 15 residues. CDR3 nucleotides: TGTGCCAGCAGTTTTCAGGGAATGGGAAAAAACATTCAGTACTTC. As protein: CASSFQGMGKNIQYF.

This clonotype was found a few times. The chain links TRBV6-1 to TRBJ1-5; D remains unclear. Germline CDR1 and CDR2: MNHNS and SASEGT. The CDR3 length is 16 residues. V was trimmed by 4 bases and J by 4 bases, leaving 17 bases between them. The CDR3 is CASSGWRGLGNQPQHF. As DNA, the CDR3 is TGTGCCAGCAGTGGGTGGAGAGGACTGGGGAATCAGCCCCAGCATTTT.

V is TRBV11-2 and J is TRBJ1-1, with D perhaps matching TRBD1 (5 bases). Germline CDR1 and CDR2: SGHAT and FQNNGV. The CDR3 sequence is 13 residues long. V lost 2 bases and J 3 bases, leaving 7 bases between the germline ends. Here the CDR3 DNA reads TGTGCCAGCAGCTTATTCAGGGACACTGAAGCTTTCTTT. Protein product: CASSLFRDTEAFF.

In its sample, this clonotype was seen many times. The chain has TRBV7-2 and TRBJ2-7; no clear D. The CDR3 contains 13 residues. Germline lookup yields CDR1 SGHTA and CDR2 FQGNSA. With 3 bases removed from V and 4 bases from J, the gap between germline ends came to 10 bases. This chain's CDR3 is CASSFALRYEQYF. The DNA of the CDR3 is TGTGCCAGCAGCTTCGCACTACGTTACGAGCAGTACTTC. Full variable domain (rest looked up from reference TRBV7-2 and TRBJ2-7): GAGVSQSPSNKVTEKGKDVELRCDPISGHTALYWYRQSLGQGLEFLIYFQGNSAPDKSGLPSDRFSAERTGGSVSTLTIQRTQQEDSAVYLCASSFALRYEQYFGPGTRLTVT.